This record concerns one T cell receptor (beta chain) sequence. No antigen is known for it. Trimming took off 0 bases at V and 0 bases at J, with 12 bases between the two ends. Germline V gene lookup returns CDR1 SGHRS and CDR2 YFSETQ. This CDR3 is 16 amino acids long. This record belongs to a study of T cell responses to AZD1222 COVID-19 vaccine. Background on the study: It was second doses at about 4 or about 12 weeks that were pooled. Findings of the study overall: At study baseline, merely several AZD1222 recipients were seropositive. The breadth and depth of Spike-specific TCRs increased once two AZD1222 doses had been given.

Generated by immunoSEQ multiplex PCR, the TCRdb table keeps only in-frame clones and is missing some. The table records more than 85,000 clones, around 90% of them present only once. The sample consisted of peripheral blood, taken on day 0 of AZD1222 vaccination. The clonotype originates from an adult in good health. V usage is TRBV5-1 and J usage is TRBJ1-1; D may be TRBD1 (5 bases). CDR3: CASSLDGHGMNTEAFF. Written as DNA, the CDR3 is TGCGCCAGCAGCTTGGATGGACACGGCATGAACACTGAAGCTTTCTTT.